This T cell receptor beta chain originates from a study of T cell repertoires in cytomegalovirus infection. Study-level background: Indications of both CMV infection and matching HLA type were provided by public TCR beta signatures. General study results and limits: Summed frequency of shared TCR beta families picked out CMV carriers who also had the relevant HLA. Dominating the ex vivo response were HLA-C-restricted CMV-specific TCR beta clonotypes.

TCRdb ran MiXCR on the reads and lists one entry per CDR3 protein. Among about 150,000 distinct CDR3 sequences listed, around a quarter were seen once. With respect to this clonotype: Its matching antigen is unknown.

Sequenced sample: PBMCs. The sequence came from a human donor in good health (CMV status not recorded). Some clones in this sample may be carry-over from other donors' samples.

Written as DNA, the CDR3 is TGTGCCAGCAGCTATGGGTACAGGGCCACCGGGGAGCTGTTTTTT. Translating it yields CASSYGYRATGELFF. The V gene is TRBV28, the J gene TRBJ2-2; D may be TRBD1 (6 bases). The CDR3 runs 15 residues. The V and J ends lost 6 bases and 4 bases respectively, with 15 bases between them. Germline CDR1 and CDR2: MDHEN and SYDVKM.